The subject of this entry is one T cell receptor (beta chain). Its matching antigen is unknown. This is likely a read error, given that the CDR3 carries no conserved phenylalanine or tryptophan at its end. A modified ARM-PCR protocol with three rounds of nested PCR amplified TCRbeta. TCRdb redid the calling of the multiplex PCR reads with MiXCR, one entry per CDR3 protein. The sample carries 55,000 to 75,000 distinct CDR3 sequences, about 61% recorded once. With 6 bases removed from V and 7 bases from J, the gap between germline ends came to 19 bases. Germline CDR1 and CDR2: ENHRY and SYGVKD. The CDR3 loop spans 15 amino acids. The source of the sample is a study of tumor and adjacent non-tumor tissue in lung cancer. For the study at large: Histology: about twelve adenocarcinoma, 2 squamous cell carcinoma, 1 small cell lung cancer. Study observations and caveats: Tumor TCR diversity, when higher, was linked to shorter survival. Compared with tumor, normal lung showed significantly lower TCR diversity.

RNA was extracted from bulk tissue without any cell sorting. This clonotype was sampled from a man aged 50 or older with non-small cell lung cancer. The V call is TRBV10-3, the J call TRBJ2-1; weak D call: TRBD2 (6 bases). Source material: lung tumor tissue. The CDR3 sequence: CAISETNGSLNEQFL. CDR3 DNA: TGTGCCATCAGCGAGACTAACGGGAGTTTAAATGAGCAGTTCCTC.